This T cell receptor (beta chain) was recovered during a study of blood T cell repertoires in COVID-19. This clone was recorded only once. This CDR3 is built from 14 residues. Germline lookup yields CDR1 SGHRS and CDR2 YFSETQ. Trimming pared 1 base from V and 0 bases from J, leaving 8 bases between. TCRdb keeps only in-frame clones here, not all; method: immunoSEQ multiplex PCR. Of 400,000 to 450,000 clones in the sample, roughly 89% were seen once. The sequenced sample consisted of peripheral blood. The TCR was taken from a woman aged 25 to 39 with active or convalescent COVID-19. The chain links TRBV5-1 to TRBJ2-7; D unclear. The CDR3 DNA is TGCGCCAGCAGCTTGACGGGTCTCTCCTACGAGCAGTACTTC. Protein product: CASSLTGLSYEQYF. The full variable domain, rest sourced from reference TRBV5-1 and TRBJ2-7, is KAGVTQTPRYLIKTRGQQVTLSCSPISGHRSVSWYQQTPGQGLQFLFEYFSETQRNKGNFPGRFSGRQFSNSRSEMNVSTLELGDSALYLCASSLTGLSYEQYFGPGTRLTVT.